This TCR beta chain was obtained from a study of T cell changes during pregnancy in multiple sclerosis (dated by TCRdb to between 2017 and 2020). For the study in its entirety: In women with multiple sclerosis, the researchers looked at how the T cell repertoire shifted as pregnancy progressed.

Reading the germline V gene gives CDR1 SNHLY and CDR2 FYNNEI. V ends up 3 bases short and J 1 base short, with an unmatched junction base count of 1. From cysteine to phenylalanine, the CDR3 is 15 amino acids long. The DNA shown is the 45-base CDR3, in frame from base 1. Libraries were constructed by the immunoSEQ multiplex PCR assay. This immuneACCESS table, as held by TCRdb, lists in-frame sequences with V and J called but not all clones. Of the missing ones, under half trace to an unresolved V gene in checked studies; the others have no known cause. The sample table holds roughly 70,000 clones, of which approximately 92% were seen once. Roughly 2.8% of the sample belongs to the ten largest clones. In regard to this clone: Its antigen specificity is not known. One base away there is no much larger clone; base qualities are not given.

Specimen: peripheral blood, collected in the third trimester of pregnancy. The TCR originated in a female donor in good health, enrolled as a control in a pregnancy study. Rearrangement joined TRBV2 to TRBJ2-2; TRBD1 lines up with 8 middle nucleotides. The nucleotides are TGTGCCAGCAGTGAGACAGGGGTGAACACCGGGGAGCTGTTTTTT. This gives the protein CASSETGVNTGELFF.